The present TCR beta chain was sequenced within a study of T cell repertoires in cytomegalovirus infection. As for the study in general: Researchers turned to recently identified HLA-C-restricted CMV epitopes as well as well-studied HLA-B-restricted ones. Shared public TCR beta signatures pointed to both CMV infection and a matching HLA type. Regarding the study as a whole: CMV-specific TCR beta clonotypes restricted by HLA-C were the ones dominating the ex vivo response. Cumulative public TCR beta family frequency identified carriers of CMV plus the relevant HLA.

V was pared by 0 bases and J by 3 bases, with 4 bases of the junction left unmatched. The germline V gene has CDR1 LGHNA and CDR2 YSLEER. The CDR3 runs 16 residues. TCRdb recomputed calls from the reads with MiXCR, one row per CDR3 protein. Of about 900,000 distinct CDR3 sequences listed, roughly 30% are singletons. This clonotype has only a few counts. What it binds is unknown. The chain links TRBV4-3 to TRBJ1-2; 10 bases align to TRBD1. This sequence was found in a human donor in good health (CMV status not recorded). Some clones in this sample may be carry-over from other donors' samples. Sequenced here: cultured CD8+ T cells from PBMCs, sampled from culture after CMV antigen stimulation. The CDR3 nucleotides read TGCGCCAGCAGCCAAGATGGGACAGGGGCCGACTATGGCTACACCTTC. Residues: CASSQDGTGADYGYTF.